This T cell receptor (beta chain) was obtained from a study of blood T cell repertoires in COVID-19. Generated by immunoSEQ multiplex PCR, the TCRdb table keeps only in-frame clones and is missing some. The sample has 150,000 or so clones, roughly 82% seen once. The germline V and J ends were trimmed by 3 bases and 2 bases, with 6 bases remaining between them. This CDR3 is 13 amino acids long. CDR1 is SGHTA and CDR2 is FQGTGA in the germline V gene. Specimen: peripheral blood. V usage is TRBV7-3 and J usage is TRBJ2-3; D unresolved. This TCR derives from a woman in her 40s with COVID-19, enrolled during active disease. The CDR3 DNA reads TGTGCCAGCAGCTTTTGGCACACAGATACGCAGTATTTT. Its protein is CASSFWHTDTQYF.